What follows are 28 T cell receptor beta chains derived from one specimen sequenced in a study of T-cell memory formation after mild COVID-19 (dated by TCRdb to the early 2020s). The library was prepared using 5' RACE. Sequencing took place on an Illumina NovaSeq 6000. TCRdb redid the processing of the public reads, applying fastp at Q25 and MiXCR, and retained in-frame beta chains. All rows with the same CDR3 protein become a single entry with the most common DNA and genes. This sample holds roughly 110,000 distinct CDR3 sequences; approximately 13% were observed only once. About 27% of the sample lies in the top ten. Sequencing input: PBMCs or a T cell subset sorted from them (not recorded which). These receptors originate from an adult woman who had mild COVID-19 (a few samples of this study predate the infection). The sample titles of this study are shuffled in the database, so cell type and time point are left out; the donor was told from shared clones.

The rearrangement joins TRBV9 to TRBJ2-7; 9 bases agree with TRBD2. Looked up from germline, CDR1 is SGDLS and CDR2 is YYNGEE. Losses at the gene ends were 0 bases for V and 3 bases for J; bases not matched to a gene: 7. This CDR3 is built from 16 residues. CDR3 DNA sequence: TGTGCCAGCAGCGTAGAGGGTCTAGCGGGATACTACGAGCAGTACTTC. Amino acids: CASSVEGLAGYYEQYF.

J is TRBJ2-7 and V is TRBV2; 9 bases align to TRBD2. From germline, CDR1 is SNHLY and CDR2 FYNNEI. The CDR3 runs to 18 residues. Germline trimming cut 0 bases from V and 4 bases from J; bases unmatched to any gene: 13. CDR3 sequence (DNA): TGTGCCAGCAGTGAAGCGGGATTGGTGCTAGCGGGATCGTACGAGCAGTACTTC. Translated, it gives CASSEAGLVLAGSYEQYF.

This clonotype occurred a few times. The chain carries TRBV7-3 and TRBJ2-7; 7 bases align to TRBD1. Germline CDR1 and CDR2: SGHTA and FQGTGA. The CDR3 contains 13 residues. Losses at the gene ends were 4 bases for V and 2 bases for J; bases not matched to a gene: 2. CDR3: CASSSQGAYEQYF. As DNA, the CDR3 is TGTGCCAGCAGCTCCCAGGGGGCCTACGAGCAGTACTTC.

This clonotype was seen more than once but under ten times. The rearrangement joins TRBV2 to TRBJ2-7, with 7 bases fitting TRBD2. This CDR3 is built from 16 residues. V dropped 2 bases and J dropped 7; count of bases not matched to a gene: 14. Germline assignment: CDR1 SNHLY and CDR2 FYNNEI. The CDR3 is CASSEPQAGVLWEQYF. In DNA form, the CDR3 reads TGTGCCAGCAGTGAACCTCAGGCGGGGGTTTTGTGGGAGCAGTACTTC.

This clonotype was seen more than once but under ten times. This chain links TRBV6-2 or TRBV6-3 with TRBJ2-7; 7 bases are a match to TRBD2. This CDR3 has 15 amino acids. Germline V gene sequence: CDR1 MNHEY, CDR2 SVGEGT. After removal of 0 bases from V and 4 bases from J, the junction contained 6 bases not matched to a gene. The CDR3 sequence: CASSYSKGGGYEQYF. In DNA form, the CDR3 reads TGTGCCAGCAGTTACTCGAAAGGCGGGGGTTACGAGCAGTACTTC.

The chain joins TRBV6-1 to TRBJ1-1; 8 nucleotides match TRBD1. Trimming took 8 bases from V and 3 from J; bases not matched to a gene: 5. This CDR3 is 13 amino acids long. From germline, CDR1 is MNHNS and CDR2 SASEGT. The CDR3 region has the DNA TGTGCCAGCGGCTACAGGGGGGACACTGAAGCTTTCTTT. This encodes CASGYRGDTEAFF.

This clonotype was picked up a small number of times. This sequence joins TRBV28 and TRBJ2-5; D is undetermined. Germline V lookup: CDR1 MDHEN, CDR2 SYDVKM. The length of the CDR3 is 16 residues. The V end lost 1 base, the J end lost 1 base, and 13 bases lay between the germline ends. The CDR3 bases are TGTGCCAGCAGTTTATTCTTGAGAGCCGCCCAAGAGACCCAGTACTTC. Amino acids: CASSLFLRAAQETQYF.

This clonotype came up a few times. This sequence joins TRBV5-5 and TRBJ2-2; no firm D call. CDR3 size: 16 residues. Deletions cut 0 bases from V and 0 bases from J, with 9 bases between. The germline gives CDR1 SGHKS, CDR2 YYEKEE (reference sequence). DNA of the CDR3: TGTGCCAGCAGCTTGGGTCAGGCAGCGAACACCGGGGAGCTGTTTTTT. It is translated as CASSLGQAANTGELFF. The variable domain in full, completed from reference TRBV5-5 and TRBJ2-2, reads DAGVTQSPTHLIKTRGQQVTLRCSPISGHKSVSWYQQVLGQGPQFIFQYYEKEERGRGNFPDRFSARQFPNYSSELNVNALLLGDSALYLCASSLGQAANTGELFFGEGSRLTVL.

This clonotype has just a few counts. The CDR3: CASSDGTNTEAFF. Here the CDR3 DNA reads TGTGCCAGCAGTGACGGGACGAACACTGAAGCTTTCTTT. The chain couples TRBV6-1 to TRBJ1-1; a weak D match, TRBD1 (5 bases). V was shortened by 3 bases and J by 1 base, with 6 bases between the two germline ends. Germline values: CDR1 MNHNS, CDR2 SASEGT. This CDR3 spans 13 amino acids.

J is TRBJ2-7 and V is TRBV20-1; tentative D call: TRBD1 (5 bases). The CDR3 extends over 14 amino acids. V gave up 0 bases and J gave up 2 bases, with 11 bases separating them. Germline CDR1 is DFQATT and CDR2 is SNEGSKA (reference sequence). The CDR3 nucleotides read TGCAGTGCTAGAGATGGCAGGGTGGCCTACGAGCAGTACTTC. It specifies CSARDGRVAYEQYF.

This chain links TRBV7-2 with TRBJ2-1, with 7 bases matching TRBD1. The V segment lost 5 bases and the J segment 0 bases; nucleotides outside the gene matches: 10. Germline V CDR1 and CDR2: SGHTA, FQGNSA. The CDR3 is 17 amino acids. The CDR3 DNA is TGTGCCAGCAGCCCCCAGGGGGTGGCTAGCTCCTACAATGAGCAGTTCTTC. Encoded protein: CASSPQGVASSYNEQFF.

V is TRBV24-1 and J is TRBJ2-7; possibly TRBD1 for D (6 bases). Germline V gene data show CDR1 as KGHDR and CDR2 as SFDVKD. Between the trimmed V and J ends, which lost 6 bases and 0 bases, there was a span of 14 bases. This CDR3 has 15 amino acids. CDR3 amino acids: CATSSGQGGSYEQYF. DNA of the CDR3: TGTGCCACCAGTTCGGGACAAGGAGGCTCCTACGAGCAGTACTTC.

The table lists this clonotype with a few counts. The chain uses TRBV9 and TRBJ2-7, with TRBD2 as a possible D gene (6 bases). The CDR3 has 15 residues. The V and J ends lost 0 bases and 3 bases respectively, with 13 bases between them. Germline CDR1 and CDR2: SGDLS and YYNGEE. The CDR3 loop is CASSVGWGTGYEQYF. In nucleotides, the CDR3 is TGTGCCAGCAGCGTAGGGTGGGGGACTGGCTACGAGCAGTACTTC. The full variable domain, with the rest looked up from reference TRBV9 and TRBJ2-7, is DSGVTQTPKHLITATGQRVTLRCSPRSGDLSVYWYQQSLDQGLQFLIQYYNGEERAKGNILERFSAQQFPDLHSELNLSSLELGDSALYFCASSVGWGTGYEQYFGPGTRLTVT.

This clonotype appeared a few times. Written as DNA, the CDR3 is TGTGCCAGCAGCGGACCGAGTAATTCACCCCTCCACTTT. This encodes CASSGPSNSPLHF. The rearrangement joins TRBV7-9 to TRBJ1-6; D is unresolved. Germline assignment: CDR1 SEHNR and CDR2 FQNEAQ (reference sequence). The ends were cut back, 5 bases at V and 6 bases at J, with 8 bases in the middle. The CDR3 runs to 13 residues.

DNA for the CDR3: TGTGCCAGCAGTTACAGGGGCCATACTGAAGCTTTCTTT. Translated, it gives CASSYRGHTEAFF. The chain recombines TRBV6-5 with TRBJ1-1, with D possibly being TRBD1 (5 bases). The CDR3 contains 13 residues. Germline-derived CDR1 and CDR2 are MNHEY and SVGAGI. V lost 2 bases, J lost 5 bases, and 9 bases lay in between.

V usage is TRBV7-3 and J usage is TRBJ2-1; D remains ambiguous. CDR1 is SGHTA and CDR2 is FQGTGA in the germline V gene. This CDR3 contains 14 residues. Trimming left V 2 bases short and J 5 bases short, with 10 bases between. The CDR3 sequence is CASSLAYGNNEQFF. In nucleotides, the CDR3 is TGTGCCAGCAGCTTAGCTTACGGAAACAATGAGCAGTTCTTC.

The table lists this clonotype with many counts. This sequence joins TRBV4-2 and TRBJ1-1, with 7 bases matching TRBD1. CDR1 is LGHNA and CDR2 is YNFKEQ in the germline V gene. With 1 base clipped from V and 0 bases from J, the junction kept 8 bases outside the gene matches. This CDR3 has 17 residues. CDR3 loop: CASSQVTGAGVNTEAFF. The CDR3 DNA sequence: TGTGCCAGCAGCCAAGTTACAGGGGCTGGAGTGAACACTGAAGCTTTCTTT.

The V and J genes are TRBV12-3 or TRBV12-4 and TRBJ2-3; D is possibly TRBD2 (5 bases). This CDR3 comprises 13 residues. The V and J ends lost 6 bases and 6 bases respectively, with 13 bases between them. The CDR3 sequence: CASRSKLEDTQYF. Written as DNA, the CDR3 is TGTGCCAGCAGATCCAAACTAGAGGATACGCAGTATTTT.

The chain is built from TRBV4-1 and TRBJ2-7; D perhaps matches TRBD2 (5 bases). V lost 2 bases to trimming and J lost 2 bases, with 16 bases between them. The CDR3 length is 16 residues. Germline loops: CDR1 MGHRA, CDR2 YSYEKL. CDR3 amino acids: CASSQLGERNPYEQYF. The CDR3 DNA is TGCGCCAGCAGCCAACTTGGCGAGCGGAACCCCTACGAGCAGTACTTC.

The chain joins TRBV24-1 to TRBJ2-2; 7 bases agree with TRBD1. J gave up 4 bases and V 0 bases, and 1 base lay outside the gene matches. CDR1 and CDR2 (germline): KGHDR, SFDVKD. The CDR3 totals 15 residues. The CDR3 nucleotides read TGTGCCACCAGTGATTTGAGGGGGCGCACCGGGGAGCTGTTTTTT. It is translated as CATSDLRGRTGELFF.

This clonotype was found a few times. V usage is TRBV5-1 and J usage is TRBJ1-1, with 10 bases fitting TRBD1. Germline CDR1 and CDR2: SGHRS and YFSETQ. The CDR3 extends over 15 amino acids. The J segment lost 4 bases and the V segment lost 2 bases, leaving 5 bases of the junction unmatched. CDR3 protein: CASSFPGQGSTEAFF. CDR3 coding DNA: TGCGCCAGCAGCTTCCCGGGACAGGGGAGCACTGAAGCTTTCTTT.

This clonotype was counted a few times. The genes are TRBV14 and TRBJ2-2; tentative D call: TRBD2 (5 bases). Per the germline V gene, CDR1 is SGHDN and CDR2 is FVKESK. The CDR3 loop spans 15 amino acids. The V end was cut by 0 bases, the J end by 6 bases, with 11 bases between. CDR3 amino acids: CASSQEYLGAGELFF. The DNA of the CDR3 is TGTGCCAGCAGCCAAGAATACCTCGGGGCCGGGGAGCTGTTTTTT.

The chain uses TRBV11-2 and TRBJ2-2; D gene unclear. V was clipped by 3 bases and J by 6 bases, with 11 bases between them. The germline CDR1 and CDR2 sequences are SGHAT and FQNNGV. The CDR3 is 14 residues long. CDR3 loop: CASSFAPTSGELFF. Here the CDR3 DNA reads TGTGCCAGCAGCTTTGCCCCAACATCCGGGGAGCTGTTTTTT. The variable domain in full, completed from reference TRBV11-2 and TRBJ2-2, reads EAGVAQSPRYKIIEKRQSVAFWCNPISGHATLYWYQQILGQGPKLLIQFQNNGVVDDSQLPKDRFSAERLKGVDSTLKIQPAKLEDSAVYLCASSFAPTSGELFFGEGSRLTVL.

The table lists this clonotype with a few counts. This chain links TRBV6-5 with TRBJ2-2; 7 bases are shared with TRBD1. The CDR3 has 13 residues. CDR1 is MNHEY and CDR2 is SVGAGI in the germline V gene. The junction had 1 base not matched to a gene; V was cut back by 0 bases and J by 9 bases. DNA of the CDR3: TGTGCCAGCAGTTACTCAGGGGGCCGGGAGCTGTTTTTT. Residues: CASSYSGGRELFF.

Concerning this clonotype: A single base separates this from a much larger clone, so it may be a read error. The V and J genes are TRBV7-9 and TRBJ2-3; 7 bases agree with TRBD2. Germline CDR1 and CDR2: SEHNR and FQNEAQ (reference sequence). The CDR3 sequence is 16 residues long. Here the CDR3 reads CASSPRGGDSTYTQYF. In DNA, the CDR3 is TGTGCCAGCAGCCCCCGGGGAGGGGATAGCACATATACGCAGTATTTT. Using reference TRBV7-9 and TRBJ2-3 for the parts outside the CDR3, the full variable domain is DTGVSQNPRHKITKRGQNVTFRCDPISEHNRLYWYRQTLGQGPEFLTYFQNEAQLEKSRLLSDRFSAERPKGSFSTLEIQRTEQGDSAMYLCASSPRGGDSTYTQYFGPGTRLTVL.

The chain carries TRBV2 and TRBJ2-3; TRBD1 agrees at 10 bases. The V gene end was trimmed by 11 bases and the J gene end by 2 bases; junction bases not matched to a gene: 1. Germline CDR1 is SNHLY and CDR2 is FYNNEI. The CDR3 has 12 residues. This CDR3 is CAGTGVTDTQYF. CDR3 in DNA: TGTGCCGGGACAGGGGTCACAGATACGCAGTATTTT. The full variable domain, with the rest looked up from reference TRBV2 and TRBJ2-3, is EPEVTQTPSHQVTQMGQEVILRCVPISNHLYFYWYRQILGQKVEFLVSFYNNEISEKSEIFDDQFSVERPDGSNFTLKIRSTKLEDSAMYFCAGTGVTDTQYFGPGTRLTVL.

CDR3 nucleotides: TGTGCCAGCAGCAAAGCCGGGCAGGGCTATGGCTACACCTTC. Protein product: CASSKAGQGYGYTF. The V and J genes are TRBV7-9 and TRBJ1-2; weak D call: TRBD1 (5 bases). The CDR3 totals 14 residues. The germline V gene has CDR1 SEHNR and CDR2 FQNEAQ (reference sequence). V was shortened by 5 bases and J by 4 bases, with 14 bases between the two germline ends.

This clonotype was counted only a few times. The V and J genes are TRBV7-2 and TRBJ1-1; unclear D gene. The CDR3 sequence is 11 residues long. In germline, CDR1 is SGHTA, CDR2 FQGNSA. Trimming took off 10 bases at V and 1 base at J, with 7 bases between the two ends. The CDR3 here is CANHRNTEAFF. The CDR3 coding sequence is TGTGCCAACCACAGGAACACTGAAGCTTTCTTT. The whole variable domain, remainder taken from reference TRBV7-2 and TRBJ1-1, is GAGVSQSPSNKVTEKGKDVELRCDPISGHTALYWYRQSLGQGLEFLIYFQGNSAPDKSGLPSDRFSAERTGGSVSTLTIQRTQQEDSAVYLCANHRNTEAFFGQGTRLTVV.